This T cell receptor beta chain was documented in a study of blood T cell repertoires in COVID-19. As for the study in general: Whether acute or convalescent, the COVID-19 samples came from the United States, Italy and Spain.

Authors' processing steps: Amplification of reference gene primers was used by the study to estimate nucleated cell counts. TCRdb keeps only in-frame clones here, not all; method: immunoSEQ multiplex PCR. From that table come the V and J calls and clone size; the DNA was used to work out D and trimming. In the table there are more than 130,000 clones, approximately 84% of which are singletons. The sample taken for sequencing was peripheral blood. This receptor was identified in a human donor in a cohort sampled during active COVID-19.

CDR3: CSVYLTGAGANVLTF. CDR3 nucleotide sequence: TGCAGCGTTTACCTAACAGGGGCCGGGGCCAACGTCCTGACTTTC. The rearrangement links TRBV29-1 to TRBJ2-6; TRBD1 matches at 7 bases. The CDR3 is 15 residues long. Germline CDR1 reads SQVTM; CDR2 reads ANQGSEA. Losses at the gene ends were 5 bases for V and 4 bases for J; bases not matched to a gene: 8.